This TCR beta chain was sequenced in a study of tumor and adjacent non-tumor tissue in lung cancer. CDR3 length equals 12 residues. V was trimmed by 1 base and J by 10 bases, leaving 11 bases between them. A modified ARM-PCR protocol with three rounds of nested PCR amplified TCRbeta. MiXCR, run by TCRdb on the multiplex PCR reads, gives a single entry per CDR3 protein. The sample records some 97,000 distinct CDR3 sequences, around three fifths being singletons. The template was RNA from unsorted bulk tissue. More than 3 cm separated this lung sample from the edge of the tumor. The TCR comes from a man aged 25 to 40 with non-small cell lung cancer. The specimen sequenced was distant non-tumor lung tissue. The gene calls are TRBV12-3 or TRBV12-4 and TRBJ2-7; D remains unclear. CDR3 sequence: CASSLGTPEQYF. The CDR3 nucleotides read TGTGCCAGCAGTTTAGGAACTCCCGAACAGTACTTC.